Presented here are 2 T cell receptor beta chains from one specimen sequenced in a study of blood T cells in healthy people across ages (dated by TCRdb to about 2015). The library was made by 5' RACE. The second PCR ran for about 7 to 11 cycles and used a J-beta primer mix along with a sample-barcoded 5' primer. The public reads were reanalyzed by TCRdb: fastp trimming at Q25, MiXCR alignment, in-frame beta chains only. Every CDR3 protein is listed once, alongside the most common genes and DNA of its rows. Recorded for this sample are 1.8 million or so distinct CDR3 sequences; approximately 39% of them occurred a single time. The top ten clonotypes cover 20% to 25% of the sample. Sequenced input: blood. The source of these receptors is a human donor in good health.

The sample holds a few counts of this clonotype. The V gene is TRBV3-1, the J gene TRBJ2-5; 8 bases line up with TRBD1. J lost 6 bases, V lost 2 bases, and 2 bases had no gene match. Germline lookup yields CDR1 LGHDT and CDR2 YNNKEL (reference sequence). The CDR3 has 13 amino acids. CDR3: CASSQQGAKTQYF. DNA for the CDR3: TGTGCCAGCAGCCAACAGGGGGCGAAGACCCAGTACTTC.

The CDR3 DNA sequence: TGTGCCAGCAGCCAAGTACCAGACTATGGCTACACCTTC. As protein: CASSQVPDYGYTF. V and J are TRBV4-2 and TRBJ1-2; D not resolved. The ends were cut back, 1 base at V and 3 bases at J, with 6 bases in the middle. The germline V gene has CDR1 LGHNA and CDR2 YNFKEQ. The CDR3 loop spans 13 amino acids.